This T cell receptor beta chain was retrieved from a study of cytomegalovirus exposure and HLA in healthy donors. The protocol was immunoSEQ multiplex PCR, while the TCRdb copy is restricted to in-frame clones and leaves out a portion. In the table there are about 220,000 clones, under 95% of which are singletons. The CDR3 is made up of 15 amino acids. Unmatched junction bases numbered 5, after V lost 3 bases and J lost 6 bases. Per the germline V gene, CDR1 is LNHDA and CDR2 is SQIVND (reference sequence). The receptor was derived from a woman between 18 and 30 years old in good health and CMV-seronegative. The chain is built from TRBV19 and TRBJ1-1; 12 bases fit TRBD1. Material: PBMCs. The CDR3 DNA is TGTGCCAGTAGTATCAGGGGACAGGGGGCGGCTGAAGCTTTCTTT. Amino acids: CASSIRGQGAAEAFF. Drawing the rest from reference TRBV19 and TRBJ1-1, the complete variable domain is DGGITQSPKYLFRKEGQNVTLSCEQNLNHDAMYWYRQDPGQGLRLIYYSQIVNDFQKGDIAEGYSVSREKKESFPLTVTSAQKNPTAFYLCASSIRGQGAAEAFFGQGTRLTVV.